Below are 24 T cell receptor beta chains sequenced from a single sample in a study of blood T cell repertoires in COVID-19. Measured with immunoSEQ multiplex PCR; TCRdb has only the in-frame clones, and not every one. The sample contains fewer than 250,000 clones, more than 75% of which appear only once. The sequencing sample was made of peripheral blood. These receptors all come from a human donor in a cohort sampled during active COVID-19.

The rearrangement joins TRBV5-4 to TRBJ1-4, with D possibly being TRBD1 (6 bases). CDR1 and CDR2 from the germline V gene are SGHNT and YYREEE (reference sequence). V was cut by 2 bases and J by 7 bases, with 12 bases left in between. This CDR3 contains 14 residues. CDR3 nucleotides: TGTGCCAGCAGCTTACAGGGAGTAAGTGAAAAACTGTTTTTT. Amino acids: CASSLQGVSEKLFF.

For the CDR3, the DNA is TGTGCCAGCGGGGGTGGGCGGGGCCGCACAGATACGCAGTATTTT. Translated: CASGGGRGRTDTQYF. This chain links TRBV27 with TRBJ2-3; perhaps TRBD2 as D (6 bases). CDR3 size: 15 residues. V was cut by 8 bases and J by 1 base, with 16 bases left in between. Germline values: CDR1 MNHEY, CDR2 SMNVEV (reference sequence).

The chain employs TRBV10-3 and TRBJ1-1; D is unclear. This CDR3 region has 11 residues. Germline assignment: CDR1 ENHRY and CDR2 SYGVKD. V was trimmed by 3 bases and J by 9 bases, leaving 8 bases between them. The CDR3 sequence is CAISDFSQAFF. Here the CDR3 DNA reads TGTGCCATCAGTGATTTCAGTCAAGCTTTCTTT.

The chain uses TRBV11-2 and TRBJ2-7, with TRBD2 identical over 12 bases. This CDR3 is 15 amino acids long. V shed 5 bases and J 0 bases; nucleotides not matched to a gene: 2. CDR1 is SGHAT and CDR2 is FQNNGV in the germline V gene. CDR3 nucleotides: TGTGCCAGCAGCGAACTAGCGGGGGGCTCCTACGAGCAGTACTTC. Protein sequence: CASSELAGGSYEQYF. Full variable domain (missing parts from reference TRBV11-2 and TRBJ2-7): EAGVAQSPRYKIIEKRQSVAFWCNPISGHATLYWYQQILGQGPKLLIQFQNNGVVDDSQLPKDRFSAERLKGVDSTLKIQPAKLEDSAVYLCASSELAGGSYEQYFGPGTRLTVT.

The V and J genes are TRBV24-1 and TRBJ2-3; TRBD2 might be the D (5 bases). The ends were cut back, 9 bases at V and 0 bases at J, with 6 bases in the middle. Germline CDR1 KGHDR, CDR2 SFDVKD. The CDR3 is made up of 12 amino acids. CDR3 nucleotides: TGTGCCACCGGCGGGAGCACAGATACGCAGTATTTT. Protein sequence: CATGGSTDTQYF.

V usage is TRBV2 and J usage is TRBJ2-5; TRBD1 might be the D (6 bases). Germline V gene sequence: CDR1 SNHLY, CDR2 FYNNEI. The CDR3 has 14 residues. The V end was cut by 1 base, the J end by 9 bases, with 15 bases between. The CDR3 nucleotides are TGTGCCAGCAGTGAAGGGGGGCGGAGGACGGCCCAGTACTTC. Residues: CASSEGGRRTAQYF.

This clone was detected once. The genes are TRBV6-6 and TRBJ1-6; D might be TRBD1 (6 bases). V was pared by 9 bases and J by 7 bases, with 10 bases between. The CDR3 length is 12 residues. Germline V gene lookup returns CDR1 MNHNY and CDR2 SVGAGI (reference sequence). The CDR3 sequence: CASTGFNSPLHF. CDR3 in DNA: TGTGCCAGTACAGGGTTCAATTCACCCCTCCACTTT.

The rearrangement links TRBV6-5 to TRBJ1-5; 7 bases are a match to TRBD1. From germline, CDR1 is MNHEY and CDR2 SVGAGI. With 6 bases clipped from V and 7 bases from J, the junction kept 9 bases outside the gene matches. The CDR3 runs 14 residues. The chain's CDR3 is CASSDRVTSQPQHF. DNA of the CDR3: TGTGCCAGCAGCGACAGGGTTACGAGCCAGCCCCAGCATTTT.

The CDR3 DNA is TGTGCCTGGAGTGCCCTAGGACTAGCGGGAGAACTGCGCACCGGGGAGCTGTTTTTT. Encoded protein: CAWSALGLAGELRTGELFF. The rearrangement links TRBV30 to TRBJ2-2; the match to TRBD2 covers 13 bases. The CDR3 has 19 residues. The germline gives CDR1 GTSNPN, CDR2 SVGIG (reference sequence). J lost 4 bases, V lost 1 base, and 12 bases had no gene match.

The CDR3 protein is CASSFQQGGSIQYF. DNA of the CDR3: TGTGCCAGCAGTTTCCAACAGGGGGGTAGCATTCAGTACTTC. The chain couples TRBV27 to TRBJ2-4; 8 bases match TRBD1. Germline V lookup: CDR1 MNHEY, CDR2 SMNVEV (reference sequence). V gave up 3 bases and J gave up 9 bases; unmatched junction bases: 7. This CDR3 region has 14 residues.

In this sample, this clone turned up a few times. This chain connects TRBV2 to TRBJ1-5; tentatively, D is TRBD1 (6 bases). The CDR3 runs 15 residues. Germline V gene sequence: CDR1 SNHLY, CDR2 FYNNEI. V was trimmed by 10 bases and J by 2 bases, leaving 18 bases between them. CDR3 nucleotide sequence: TGTGCCACCCAGGCGGGGGCGCGAGGCAATCAGCCCCAGCATTTT. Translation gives CATQAGARGNQPQHF.

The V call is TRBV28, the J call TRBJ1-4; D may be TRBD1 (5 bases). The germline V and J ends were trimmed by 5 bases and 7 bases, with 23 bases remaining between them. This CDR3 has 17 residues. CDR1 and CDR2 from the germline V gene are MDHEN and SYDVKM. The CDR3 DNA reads TGTGCCAGCAGTAGGGGACCTGGGGAGGGTGAAGGTGAAAAACTGTTTTTT. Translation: CASSRGPGEGEGEKLFF.

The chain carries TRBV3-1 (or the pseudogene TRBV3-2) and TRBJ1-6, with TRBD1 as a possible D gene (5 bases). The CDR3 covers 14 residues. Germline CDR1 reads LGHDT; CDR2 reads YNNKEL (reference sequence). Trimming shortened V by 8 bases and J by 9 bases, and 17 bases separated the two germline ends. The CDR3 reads CASCRAGIGSPLHF. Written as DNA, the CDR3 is TGTGCCAGCTGTAGGGCAGGGATTGGTTCACCCCTCCACTTT.

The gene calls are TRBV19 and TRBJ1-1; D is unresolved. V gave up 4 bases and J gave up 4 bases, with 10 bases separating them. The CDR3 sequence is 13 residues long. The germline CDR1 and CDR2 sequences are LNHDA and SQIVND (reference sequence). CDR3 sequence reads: CASSNTVRTEAFF. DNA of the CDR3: TGTGCCAGTAGTAATACGGTTCGCACTGAAGCTTTCTTT.

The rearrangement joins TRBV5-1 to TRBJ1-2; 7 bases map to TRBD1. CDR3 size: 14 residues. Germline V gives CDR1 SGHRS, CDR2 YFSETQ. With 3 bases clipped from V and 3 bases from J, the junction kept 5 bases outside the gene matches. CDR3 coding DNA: TGCGCCAGCAGCTCTTTTACAGGGGACTATGGCTACACCTTC. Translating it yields CASSSFTGDYGYTF.

The CDR3 coding sequence is TGTGCCAGCAGCGTAGCCCTCCAGGGGGCCGAGACCCAGTACTTC. As protein: CASSVALQGAETQYF. The chain links TRBV9 to TRBJ2-5; 8 bases are a match to TRBD1. V lost 0 bases, J lost 5 bases, and 6 bases stayed unmatched. The CDR3 is 15 residues long. In germline, CDR1 is SGDLS, CDR2 YYNGEE.

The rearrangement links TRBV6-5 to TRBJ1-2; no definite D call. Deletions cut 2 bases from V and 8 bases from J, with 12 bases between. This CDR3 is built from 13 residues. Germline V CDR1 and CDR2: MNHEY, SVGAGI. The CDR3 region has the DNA TGTGCCAGCAGTTACGCCCGGGATGGCGGCTACACCTTC. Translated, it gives CASSYARDGGYTF.

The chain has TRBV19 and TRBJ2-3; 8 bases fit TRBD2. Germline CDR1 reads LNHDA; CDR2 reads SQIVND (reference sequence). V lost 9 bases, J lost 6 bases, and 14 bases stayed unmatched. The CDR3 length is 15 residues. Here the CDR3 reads CASSSSGVGGDTQYF. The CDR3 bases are TGTGCCAGCAGCAGTAGCGGGGTGGGAGGGGATACGCAGTATTTT.

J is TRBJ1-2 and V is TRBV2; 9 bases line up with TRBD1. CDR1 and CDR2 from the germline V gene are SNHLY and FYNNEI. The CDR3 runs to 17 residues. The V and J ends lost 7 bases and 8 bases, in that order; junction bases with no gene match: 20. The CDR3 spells CASIGAAQGARLGGYTF. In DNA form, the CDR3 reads TGTGCCAGCATCGGTGCGGCACAGGGGGCGCGTCTCGGGGGCTACACCTTC.

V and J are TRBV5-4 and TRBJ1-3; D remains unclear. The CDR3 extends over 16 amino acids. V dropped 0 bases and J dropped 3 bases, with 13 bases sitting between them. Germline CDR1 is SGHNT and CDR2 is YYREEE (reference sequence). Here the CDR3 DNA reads TGTGCCAGCAGCTTGGGTTCGGGGATTAGTGGAAACACCATATATTTT. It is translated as CASSLGSGISGNTIYF. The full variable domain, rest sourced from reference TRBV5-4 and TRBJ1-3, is ETGVTQSPTHLIKTRGQQVTLRCSSQSGHNTVSWYQQALGQGPQFIFQYYREEENGRGNFPPRFSGLQFPNYSSELNVNALELDDSALYLCASSLGSGISGNTIYFGEGSWLTVV.

CDR3 amino acids: CASSPPSLEDNEQFF. CDR3 bases: TGCGCCAGCAGCCCCCCTTCTCTAGAAGACAATGAGCAGTTCTTC. The chain is built from TRBV5-1 and TRBJ2-1; D is ambiguous. V was pared by 4 bases and J by 5 bases, with 16 bases between. Germline lookup yields CDR1 SGHRS and CDR2 YFSETQ. This CDR3 contains 15 residues.

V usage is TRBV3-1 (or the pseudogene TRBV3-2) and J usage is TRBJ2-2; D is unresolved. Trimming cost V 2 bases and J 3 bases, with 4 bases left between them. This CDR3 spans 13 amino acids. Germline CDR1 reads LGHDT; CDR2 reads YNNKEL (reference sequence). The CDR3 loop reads CASSQQYTGELFF. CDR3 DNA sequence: TGTGCCAGCAGCCAACAATACACCGGGGAGCTGTTTTTT.

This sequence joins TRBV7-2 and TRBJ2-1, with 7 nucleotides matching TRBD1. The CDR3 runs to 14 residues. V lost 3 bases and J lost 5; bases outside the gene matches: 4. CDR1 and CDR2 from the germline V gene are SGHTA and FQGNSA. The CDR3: CASSLDRLDNEQFF. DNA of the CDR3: TGTGCCAGCAGCTTGGACAGGCTAGACAATGAGCAGTTCTTC. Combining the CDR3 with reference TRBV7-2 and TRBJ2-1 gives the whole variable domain GAGVSQSPSNKVTEKGKDVELRCDPISGHTALYWYRQSLGQGLEFLIYFQGNSAPDKSGLPSDRFSAERTGGSVSTLTIQRTQQEDSAVYLCASSLDRLDNEQFFGPGTRLTVL.

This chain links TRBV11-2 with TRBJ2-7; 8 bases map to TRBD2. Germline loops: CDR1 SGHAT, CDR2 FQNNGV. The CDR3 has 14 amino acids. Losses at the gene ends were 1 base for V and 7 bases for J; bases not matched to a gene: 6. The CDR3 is CASSLGPRGGEQYF. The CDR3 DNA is TGTGCCAGCAGCTTAGGACCCCGGGGGGGGGAGCAGTACTTC.